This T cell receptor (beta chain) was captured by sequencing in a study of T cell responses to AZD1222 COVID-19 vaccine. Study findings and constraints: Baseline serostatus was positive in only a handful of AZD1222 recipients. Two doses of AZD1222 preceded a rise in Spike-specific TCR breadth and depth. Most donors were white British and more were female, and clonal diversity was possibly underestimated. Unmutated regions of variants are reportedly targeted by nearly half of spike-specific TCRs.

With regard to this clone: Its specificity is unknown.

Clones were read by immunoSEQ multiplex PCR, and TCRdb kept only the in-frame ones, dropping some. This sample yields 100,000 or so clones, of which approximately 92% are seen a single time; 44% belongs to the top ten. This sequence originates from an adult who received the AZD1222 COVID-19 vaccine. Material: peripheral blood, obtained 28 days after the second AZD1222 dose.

CDR3 nucleotide sequence: TGTGCCAGCAGCCAGCAGGGGGCCAATGAGCAGTTCTTC. This codes for CASSQQGANEQFF. The V gene is TRBV3-1 (or the pseudogene TRBV3-2), the J gene TRBJ2-1; 8 bases are shared with TRBD1. The CDR3 is made up of 13 amino acids. Per germline, CDR1 LGHDT and CDR2 YNNKEL (reference sequence). Trimming removed 3 bases from V and 6 bases from J; junction bases left unmatched: 1.